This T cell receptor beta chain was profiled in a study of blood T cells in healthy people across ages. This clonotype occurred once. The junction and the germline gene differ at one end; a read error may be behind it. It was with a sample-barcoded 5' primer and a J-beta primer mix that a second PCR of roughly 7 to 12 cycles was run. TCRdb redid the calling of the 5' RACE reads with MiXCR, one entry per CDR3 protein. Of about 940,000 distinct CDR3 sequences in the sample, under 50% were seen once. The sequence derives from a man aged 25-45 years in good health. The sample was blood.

The CDR3 nucleotides read TGTGCCATCAGTGAGTCGCGGGCAGGGGCTAGCGATCAGCCCCAGCATTTT. This encodes CAISESRAGASDQPQHF. V is TRBV10-3 and J is TRBJ1-5; TRBD1 is a possible D gene (6 bases). The CDR3 contains 17 residues. Per germline, CDR1 ENHRY and CDR2 SYGVKD.